The 24 T cell receptor beta chains below were found in one sample sequenced in a study of blood T cell repertoires in COVID-19. Some clones are missing from TCRdb's copy, which holds only in-frame ones; the method was immunoSEQ multiplex PCR. The sample consists of around 160,000 clones, more than 75% of them appearing once. Sequences were obtained from peripheral blood. These receptors originate from a woman aged 70-85 years with COVID-19, enrolled during active disease.

J is TRBJ2-7 and V is TRBV28; TRBD1 matches 11 bases. V gave up 5 bases and J gave up 5 bases; unmatched junction bases: 2. The CDR3 has 13 residues. Germline loops: CDR1 MDHEN, CDR2 SYDVKM. The CDR3 nucleotides are TGTGCCAGCAGTCGGACAGGGGGCGACGAGCAGTACTTC. It codes for CASSRTGGDEQYF.

The chain links TRBV2 to TRBJ2-5; D not resolved. Trimming pared 6 bases from V and 5 bases from J, leaving 16 bases between. The V gene's germline CDR1 is SNHLY and CDR2 FYNNEI. This CDR3 is 14 amino acids long. CDR3 sequence (DNA): TGTGCCAGCAGGGAGTTAGGCGCTTCGGAGACCCAGTACTTC. This gives the protein CASRELGASETQYF.

The chain combines TRBV28 with TRBJ2-5, with TRBD1 identical over 11 bases. CDR1 is MDHEN and CDR2 is SYDVKM in the germline V gene. The CDR3 runs to 15 residues. V was clipped by 6 bases and J by 5 bases; unmatched bases: 8. The CDR3 nucleotides are TGTGCCAGCAGCCCCGGGACAGGGGGTGCGGAGACCCAGTACTTC. As protein: CASSPGTGGAETQYF.

V and J are TRBV5-1 and TRBJ2-1; TRBD2 aligns across 8 bases. Germline CDR1 is SGHRS and CDR2 is YFSETQ. CDR3 length: 15 residues. J lost 5 bases, V lost 4 bases, and 8 bases had no gene match. CDR3: CASSLREGKDNEQFF. The CDR3 nucleotides are TGCGCCAGCAGCCTACGGGAGGGGAAGGACAATGAGCAGTTCTTC.

This chain uses TRBV28 with TRBJ1-6; D might be TRBD1 (5 bases). V was trimmed by 4 bases and J by 4 bases, leaving 14 bases between them. CDR1 MDHEN and CDR2 SYDVKM come from the germline V gene. This CDR3 is 16 amino acids long. The CDR3 protein is CASSSPQGPYNSPLHF. The CDR3, as DNA: TGTGCCAGCAGTTCCCCCCAGGGTCCTTATAATTCACCCCTCCACTTT.

The chain carries TRBV5-4 and TRBJ2-3; 9 bases agree with TRBD2. V gave up 4 bases and J gave up 2 bases; unmatched junction bases: 5. This CDR3 has 15 residues. The germline V gene has CDR1 SGHNT and CDR2 YYREEE (reference sequence). The CDR3 is CASSLAGYFTDTQYF. The CDR3 DNA reads TGTGCCAGCAGCCTAGCGGGGTACTTCACAGATACGCAGTATTTT.

The chain is built from TRBV11-3 and TRBJ1-1, with 8 bases identical to TRBD1. This CDR3 comprises 15 residues. Germline trimming cut 8 bases from V and 3 bases from J; bases unmatched to any gene: 11. Germline values: CDR1 SGHNT, CDR2 YENEEA. As DNA, the CDR3 is TGTGCCAGCTGGGGACAGGTAAATGGAGACACTGAAGCTTTCTTT. Its protein is CASWGQVNGDTEAFF.

This clone came up once. The chain recombines TRBV5-1 with TRBJ2-1; 8 nucleotides align to TRBD1. Germline CDR1 SGHRS, CDR2 YFSETQ. This CDR3 contains 18 residues. Trimming took 4 bases from V and 5 from J; bases not matched to a gene: 17. The DNA of the CDR3 is TGCGCCAGCAGCCCATGGCCACGGACCCCGACAGGGGACAATGAGCAGTTCTTC. It is translated as CASSPWPRTPTGDNEQFF.

Only one count was recorded for this clone. The chain has TRBV29-1 and TRBJ2-1; tentatively, D is TRBD2 (5 bases). The V end lost 6 bases, the J end lost 10 bases, and 16 bases lay between the germline ends. The CDR3 contains 12 residues. Germline values: CDR1 SQVTM, CDR2 ANQGSEA. The CDR3 sequence: CSVAVTPGEQFF. In DNA, the CDR3 is TGCAGCGTGGCGGTAACCCCGGGGGAGCAGTTCTTC.

The CDR3 reads CASSLERTSNEKLFF. CDR3 DNA: TGTGCCAGCAGCTTAGAAAGGACATCTAATGAAAAACTGTTTTTT. The J gene is TRBJ1-4, the V gene TRBV11-2; TRBD1 is a possible D gene (5 bases). This CDR3 spans 15 amino acids. V was cut by 0 bases and J by 3 bases, with 8 bases left in between. The germline CDR1 and CDR2 sequences are SGHAT and FQNNGV.

This clone was counted a single time. The chain recombines TRBV30 with TRBJ1-5, with 9 bases identical to TRBD1. The junction had 8 bases not matched to a gene; V was cut back by 4 bases and J by 1 base. CDR3 size: 16 residues. Germline V gene lookup returns CDR1 GTSNPN and CDR2 SVGIG (reference sequence). CDR3 sequence: CAWTRPGTGSNQPQHF. CDR3 nucleotide sequence: TGTGCCTGGACTCGTCCCGGGACAGGGAGCAATCAGCCCCAGCATTTT.

This rearrangement joins TRBV30 to TRBJ2-1; no reliable D call. CDR1 and CDR2 from the germline V gene are GTSNPN and SVGIG (reference sequence). The CDR3 contains 12 residues. The V and J ends lost 2 bases and 10 bases respectively, with 12 bases between them. The CDR3 nucleotides are TGTGCCTGGAGTATCGCCGAAACAGAGCAGTTCTTC. This translates into CAWSIAETEQFF. The complete variable domain, with remaining parts taken from reference TRBV30 and TRBJ2-1, reads SQTIHQWPATLVQPVGSPLSLECTVEGTSNPNLYWYRQAAGRGLQLLFYSVGIGQISSEVPQNLSASRPQDRQFILSSKKLLLSDSGFYLCAWSIAETEQFFGPGTRLTVL.

The gene calls are TRBV10-2 and TRBJ2-1; TRBD2 matches 8 bases. The CDR3 has 15 residues. CDR1 is WSHSY, CDR2 SAAADI, per germline. J was trimmed by 6 bases and V by 6 bases; bases with no gene match: 10. Here the CDR3 reads CASRPSGGPSNEQFF. The DNA of the CDR3 is TGCGCCAGCAGGCCCAGCGGGGGCCCGTCCAATGAGCAGTTCTTC.

This chain connects TRBV2 to TRBJ1-2; possible D gene TRBD1, 5 bases. The germline V and J ends were trimmed by 4 bases and 6 bases, with 15 bases remaining between them. From germline, CDR1 is SNHLY and CDR2 FYNNEI. The CDR3 is made up of 14 amino acids. The CDR3, as DNA: TGTGCCAGCAGTGCCAGCGGGACGGTGAATGGCTACACCTTC. Translating gives CASSASGTVNGYTF.

This sequence joins TRBV5-4 and TRBJ2-3; possibly TRBD2 for D (6 bases). Germline lookup yields CDR1 SGHNT and CDR2 YYREEE (reference sequence). The ends were cut back, 0 bases at V and 0 bases at J, with 11 bases in the middle. The CDR3 contains 16 residues. The CDR3 sequence is CASSLAGGASTDTQYF. Here the CDR3 DNA reads TGTGCCAGCAGCTTGGCGGGCGGGGCTAGCACAGATACGCAGTATTTT. The complete variable domain, with remaining parts taken from reference TRBV5-4 and TRBJ2-3, reads ETGVTQSPTHLIKTRGQQVTLRCSSQSGHNTVSWYQQALGQGPQFIFQYYREEENGRGNFPPRFSGLQFPNYSSELNVNALELDDSALYLCASSLAGGASTDTQYFGPGTRLTVL.

The V and J genes are TRBV7-2 and TRBJ2-1, with TRBD2 as a possible D gene (7 bases). This CDR3 is built from 17 residues. The germline V and J ends were trimmed by 3 bases and 2 bases, with 17 bases remaining between them. Germline-derived CDR1 and CDR2 are SGHTA and FQGNSA. CDR3 sequence (DNA): TGTGCCAGCAGCTTGGCCCTAGGGGGGGCCCCCTACAATGAGCAGTTCTTC. This translates into CASSLALGGAPYNEQFF.

The rearrangement uses TRBV6-1 and TRBJ1-2; TRBD1 might be the D (6 bases). The CDR3 totals 16 residues. CDR1 MNHNS and CDR2 SASEGT come from the germline V gene. Trimming cost V 2 bases and J 3 bases, with 16 bases left between them. CDR3 sequence reads: CASSEKQTGGDYGYTF. CDR3 bases: TGTGCCAGCAGTGAAAAACAGACAGGTGGGGACTATGGCTACACCTTC.

The chain is built from TRBV7-2 and TRBJ1-1; perhaps TRBD1 as D (5 bases). This CDR3 has 14 amino acids. In germline, CDR1 is SGHTA, CDR2 FQGNSA. V was clipped by 3 bases and J by 1 base, with 9 bases between them. The CDR3: CASSFWGGNTEAFF. As DNA, the CDR3 is TGTGCCAGCAGCTTTTGGGGGGGGAACACTGAAGCTTTCTTT. Together with reference TRBV7-2 and TRBJ1-1, the CDR3 gives the full variable domain: GAGVSQSPSNKVTEKGKDVELRCDPISGHTALYWYRQSLGQGLEFLIYFQGNSAPDKSGLPSDRFSAERTGGSVSTLTIQRTQQEDSAVYLCASSFWGGNTEAFFGQGTRLTVV.

The chain employs TRBV7-6 and TRBJ1-4, with 10 nucleotides matching TRBD1. There are 19 residues in the CDR3. The germline gives CDR1 SGHVS, CDR2 FNYEAQ. J lost 5 bases, V lost 1 base, and 13 bases had no gene match. The CDR3 loop reads CASSLVAGRPGQGNEKLFF. CDR3 coding DNA: TGTGCCAGCAGCTTAGTAGCTGGTAGACCGGGACAGGGGAATGAAAAACTGTTTTTT.

The rearrangement joins TRBV30 to TRBJ2-2; 10 positions match TRBD1. V was pared by 3 bases and J by 6 bases, with 10 bases of the junction left unmatched. The CDR3 runs 16 residues. Germline V gene data show CDR1 as GTSNPN and CDR2 as SVGIG (reference sequence). Written as DNA, the CDR3 is TGTGCCTGGAGAACAAGGGGGGACAGGGGTGCCGGGGAGCTGTTTTTT. This codes for CAWRTRGDRGAGELFF.

The chain combines TRBV21-1 with TRBJ2-3; the D call of TRBD2 is as the table states it, not checked on the DNA. TRBV21-1 is annotated as a pseudogene. The CDR3 spans 18 residues. CDR3 sequence reads: CASSKVPTSGGPEDTQYF. The CDR3 DNA reads as TGTGCCAGCAGCAAAGTTCCAACTAGCGGGGGCCCTGAAGATACGCAGTATTTT.

V gene TRBV30 combines with J gene TRBJ1-5, with D possibly TRBD1 on 5 matching bases. The CDR3 covers 14 residues. Germline V gene data show CDR1 as GTSNPN and CDR2 as SVGIG (reference sequence). V was trimmed by 4 bases and J by 3 bases, leaving 13 bases between them. This chain's CDR3 is CAWNGPGDNQPQHF. Here the CDR3 DNA reads TGTGCCTGGAACGGGCCGGGGGACAATCAGCCCCAGCATTTT. Drawing the rest from reference TRBV30 and TRBJ1-5, the complete variable domain is SQTIHQWPATLVQPVGSPLSLECTVEGTSNPNLYWYRQAAGRGLQLLFYSVGIGQISSEVPQNLSASRPQDRQFILSSKKLLLSDSGFYLCAWNGPGDNQPQHFGDGTRLSIL.

The rearrangement uses TRBV3-1 (or the pseudogene TRBV3-2) and TRBJ1-5, with a weak D call TRBD1 (5 bases). Trimming took off 4 bases at V and 1 base at J, with 11 bases between the two ends. The CDR3 runs 15 residues. Germline V lookup: CDR1 LGHDT, CDR2 YNNKEL (reference sequence). The CDR3, as DNA: TGTGCCAGCAGCCCCATGGGGGGAAGCAATCAGCCCCAGCATTTT. Translated, it gives CASSPMGGSNQPQHF.

This chain joins TRBV15 and TRBJ1-5; perhaps TRBD1 as D (5 bases). The germline V and J ends were trimmed by 3 bases and 4 bases, with 13 bases remaining between them. Germline values: CDR1 LNHNV, CDR2 YYDKDF (reference sequence). This CDR3 comprises 15 residues. CDR3 region: CATSSGRVNNQPQHF. The CDR3 bases are TGTGCCACCAGCAGCGGCAGGGTAAATAATCAGCCCCAGCATTTT.